The 5 T cell receptor beta chains below all came from one sample that was sequenced in a study of T cell changes during pregnancy in multiple sclerosis. TCRdb's copy holds only in-frame clones and misses some; the assay was immunoSEQ multiplex PCR. The table has around 30,000 clones, 80% to 90% seen once; the top ten hold 6.9%. The input for sequencing was CD8+ T cells from peripheral blood mononuclear cells, taken in the second trimester of pregnancy. The receptors stem from a female donor with multiple sclerosis, enrolled in a pregnancy study.

The chain recombines TRBV11-3 with TRBJ2-5, with D uncertain. Germline CDR1 reads SGHNT; CDR2 reads YENEEA. The ends were cut back, 0 bases at V and 3 bases at J, with 5 bases in the middle. The length of the CDR3 is 13 residues. Here the CDR3 DNA reads TGTGCCAGCAGCTTAGACCCCGAAGAGACCCAGTACTTC. Amino acids: CASSLDPEETQYF.

The V and J genes are TRBV15 and TRBJ1-4; the match to TRBD1 covers 8 bases. The CDR3 runs 17 residues. V lost 4 bases and J lost 8; bases outside the gene matches: 15. The germline gives CDR1 LNHNV, CDR2 YYDKDF (reference sequence). The CDR3 loop is CATSKEVQGAAMEKLFF. The CDR3 DNA sequence: TGTGCCACCAGCAAAGAGGTGCAGGGGGCGGCAATGGAAAAACTGTTTTTT.

The V and J genes are TRBV6-4 and TRBJ2-1; maybe TRBD2 (6 bases). Trimming took off 3 bases at V and 7 bases at J, with 16 bases between the two ends. Germline CDR1 is MRHNA and CDR2 is SNTAGT. This CDR3 is built from 15 residues. The DNA for the CDR3 is TGTGCCAGCAGTGAAAAGTTATCGGGGGAAAATGAGCAGTTCTTC. Residues: CASSEKLSGENEQFF.

The genes are TRBV13 and TRBJ1-2; D is undetermined. Trimming shortened V by 5 bases and J by 1 base, and 17 bases separated the two germline ends. This CDR3 has 16 amino acids. The V gene's germline CDR1 is PRHDT and CDR2 FYEKMQ (reference sequence). The CDR3 loop is CASSTREEFHNYGYTF. In DNA, the CDR3 is TGTGCCAGCAGCACCCGAGAAGAATTCCATAACTATGGCTACACCTTC.

J is TRBJ2-1 and V is TRBV7-3; TRBD2 is a possible D gene (7 bases). Germline-derived CDR1 and CDR2 are SGHTA and FQGTGA. V was shortened by 5 bases and J by 5 bases, with 16 bases between the two germline ends. CDR3 length: 15 residues. CDR3: CASSRGEGGNNEQFF. In DNA form, the CDR3 reads TGTGCCAGCAGCCGCGGGGAGGGGGGGAACAATGAGCAGTTCTTC.